This TCR beta chain was recorded in a study of blood T cell repertoires in COVID-19. About the study: The origin of the acute and convalescent COVID-19 samples was the United States, Italy and Spain. PBMCs, B-cell-depleted T cells, or T cells were the source of the cDNA or gDNA that made up the material.

This CDR3 is built from 14 residues. Germline V CDR1 and CDR2: SNHLY, FYNNEI. The ends lost 3 bases at V and 0 bases at J; junction bases unmatched: 0. As handled by the study authors: Nucleated cell number was recorded as an estimate derived from reference gene primer amplification. Only in-frame clones appear in the TCRdb table, and some are missing; sequencing was by immunoSEQ multiplex PCR. V, J and clone size reflect that table, while D and trimming were determined from the DNA. The repertoire has 150,000 or so clones, roughly nine tenths of them found once; the top ten carry more than 5%. The V gene is TRBV2, the J gene TRBJ2-3; 7 bases align to TRBD1. The TCR was taken from a human donor in a cohort sampled during active COVID-19. The sequenced sample was peripheral blood. DNA of the CDR3: TGTGCCAGCAGTGAGGGACAGAGCACAGATACGCAGTATTTT. Its translation is CASSEGQSTDTQYF.